The clone carrying this T cell receptor beta chain was seen a single time. These data come from a study of blood T cell repertoires in COVID-19. As for the study in general: The United States, Italy and Spain were the sources of the acute and convalescent COVID-19 samples. PBMCs, B-cell-depleted T cells, or T cells provided the cDNA or gDNA that made up the material.

Under the authors' procedure: From reference gene primer amplification, estimates of nucleated cell counts were derived. Assay used: immunoSEQ multiplex PCR; TCRdb lists only in-frame clones, some missing. The V and J calls and clone size come from that table; D and trimming were worked out from the DNA. In the table there are 87,000 or so clones, 87% of which are singletons. This TCR derives from a woman aged 50 to 65 with active or convalescent COVID-19. Material for sequencing was peripheral blood.

The CDR3 spells CASSLVAGMDYGYTF. The CDR3 DNA is TGTGCCAGCAGCTTAGTGGCAGGGATGGACTATGGCTACACCTTC. V is TRBV7-9 and J is TRBJ1-2; possible D gene TRBD1, 5 bases. Germline V gene lookup returns CDR1 SEHNR and CDR2 FQNEAQ (reference sequence). V dropped 1 base and J dropped 3 bases, with 12 bases sitting between them. The CDR3 has 15 residues.